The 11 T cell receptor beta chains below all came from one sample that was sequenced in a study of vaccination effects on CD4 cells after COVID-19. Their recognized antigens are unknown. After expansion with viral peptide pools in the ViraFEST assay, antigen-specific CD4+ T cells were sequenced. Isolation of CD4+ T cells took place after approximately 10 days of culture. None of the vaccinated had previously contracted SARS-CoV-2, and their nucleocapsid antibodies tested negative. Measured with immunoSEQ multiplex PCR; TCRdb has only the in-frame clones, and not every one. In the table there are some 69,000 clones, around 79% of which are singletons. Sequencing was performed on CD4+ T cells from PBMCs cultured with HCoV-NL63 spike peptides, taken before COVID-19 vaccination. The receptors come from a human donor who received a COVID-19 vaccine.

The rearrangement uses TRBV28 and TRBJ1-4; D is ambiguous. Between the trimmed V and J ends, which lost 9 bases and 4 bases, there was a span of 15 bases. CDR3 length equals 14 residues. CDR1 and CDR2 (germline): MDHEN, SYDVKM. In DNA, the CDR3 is TGTGCCAGTTTGAAGGCCCTACTTAATGAAAAACTGTTTTTT. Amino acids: CASLKALLNEKLFF.

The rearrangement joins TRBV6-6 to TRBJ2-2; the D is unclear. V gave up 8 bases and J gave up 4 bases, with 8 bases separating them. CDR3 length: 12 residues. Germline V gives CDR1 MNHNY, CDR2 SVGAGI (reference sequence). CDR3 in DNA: TGTGCCAGCGGCAGGACCACCGGGGAGCTGTTTTTT. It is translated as CASGRTTGELFF.

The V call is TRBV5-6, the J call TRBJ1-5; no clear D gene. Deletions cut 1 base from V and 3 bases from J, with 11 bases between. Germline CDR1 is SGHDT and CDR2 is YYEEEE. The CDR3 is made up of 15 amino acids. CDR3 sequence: CASSLFLGDNQPQHF. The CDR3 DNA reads TGTGCCAGCAGCTTGTTTTTAGGTGACAATCAGCCCCAGCATTTT. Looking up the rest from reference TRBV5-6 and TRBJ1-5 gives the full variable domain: DAGVTQSPTHLIKTRGQQVTLRCSPKSGHDTVSWYQQALGQGPQFIFQYYEEEERQRGNFPDRFSGHQFPNYSSELNVNALLLGDSALYLCASSLFLGDNQPQHFGDGTRLSIL.

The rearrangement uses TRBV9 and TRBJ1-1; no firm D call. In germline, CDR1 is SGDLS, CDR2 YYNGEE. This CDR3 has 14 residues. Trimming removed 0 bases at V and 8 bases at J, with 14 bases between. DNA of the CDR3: TGTGCCAGCAGCGTAGTGGGGAGTGGTGGGGAAGCTTTCTTT. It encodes CASSVVGSGGEAFF.

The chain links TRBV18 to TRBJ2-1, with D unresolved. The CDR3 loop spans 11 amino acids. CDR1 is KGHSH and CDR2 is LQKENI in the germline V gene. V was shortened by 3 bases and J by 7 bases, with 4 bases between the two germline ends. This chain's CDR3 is CASSPGNEQFF. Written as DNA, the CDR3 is TGTGCCAGCTCACCTGGGAATGAGCAGTTCTTC. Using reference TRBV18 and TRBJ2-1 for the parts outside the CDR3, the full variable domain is NAGVMQNPRHLVRRRGQEARLRCSPMKGHSHVYWYRQLPEEGLKFMVYLQKENIIDESGMPKERFSAEFPKEGPSILRIQQVVRGDSAAYFCASSPGNEQFFGPGTRLTVL.

The CDR3 bases are TGTGCCAGCAGCAACGGGGAGACCTACGAGCAGTACGTC. Protein product: CASSNGETYEQYV. This chain uses TRBV2 with TRBJ2-7; possible D gene TRBD2, 5 bases. The CDR3 length is 13 residues. Germline CDR1 is SNHLY and CDR2 is FYNNEI. Deletions cut 6 bases from V and 2 bases from J, with 11 bases between.

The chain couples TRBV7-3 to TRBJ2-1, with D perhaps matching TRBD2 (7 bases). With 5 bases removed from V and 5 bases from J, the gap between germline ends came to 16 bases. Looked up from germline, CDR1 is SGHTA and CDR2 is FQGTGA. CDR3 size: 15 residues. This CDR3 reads CASSPPGGRNNEQFF. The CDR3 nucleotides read TGTGCCAGCAGCCCACCCGGGGGGCGGAACAATGAGCAGTTCTTC.

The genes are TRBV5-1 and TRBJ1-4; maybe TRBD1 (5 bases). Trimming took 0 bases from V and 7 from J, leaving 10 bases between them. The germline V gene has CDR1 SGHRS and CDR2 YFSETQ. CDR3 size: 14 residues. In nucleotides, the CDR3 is TGCGCCAGCAGCTTGGGCAGGGTCACTGAAAAACTGTTTTTT. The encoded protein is CASSLGRVTEKLFF. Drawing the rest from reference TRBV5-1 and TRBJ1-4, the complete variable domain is KAGVTQTPRYLIKTRGQQVTLSCSPISGHRSVSWYQQTPGQGLQFLFEYFSETQRNKGNFPGRFSGRQFSNSRSEMNVSTLELGDSALYLCASSLGRVTEKLFFGSGTQLSVL.

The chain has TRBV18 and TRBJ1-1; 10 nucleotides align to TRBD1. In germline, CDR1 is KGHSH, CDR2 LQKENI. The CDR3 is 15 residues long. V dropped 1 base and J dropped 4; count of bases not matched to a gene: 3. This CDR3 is CASSPRTGGGTEAFF. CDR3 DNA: TGTGCCAGCTCACCACGGACAGGGGGAGGCACTGAAGCTTTCTTT.

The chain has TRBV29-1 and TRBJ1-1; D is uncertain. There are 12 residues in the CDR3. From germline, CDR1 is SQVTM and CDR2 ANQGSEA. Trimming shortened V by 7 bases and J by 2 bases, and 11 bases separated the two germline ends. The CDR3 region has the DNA TGCAGCGAGACCGGGAGAAACACTGAAGCTTTCTTT. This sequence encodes CSETGRNTEAFF. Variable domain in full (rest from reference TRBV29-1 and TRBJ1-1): SAVISQKPSRDICQRGTSLTIQCQVDSQVTMMFWYRQQPGQSLTLIATANQGSEATYESGFVIDKFPISRPNLTFSTLTVSNMSPEDSSIYLCSETGRNTEAFFGQGTRLTVV.

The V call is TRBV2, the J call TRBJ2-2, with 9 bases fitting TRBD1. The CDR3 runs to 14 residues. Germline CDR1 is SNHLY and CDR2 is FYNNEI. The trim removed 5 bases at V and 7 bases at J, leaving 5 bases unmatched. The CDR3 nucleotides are TGTGCCAGCAGTACGGGACAGGGAGTCGGGGAGCTGTTTTTT. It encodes CASSTGQGVGELFF.